This T cell receptor beta chain was profiled in a study of T cell repertoires in cytomegalovirus infection. As for the study in general: CMV infection plus the matching HLA type was flagged by public TCR beta signatures.

General study points: Summed frequency of public TCR beta families distinguished CMV carriers with the relevant HLA. What dominated the ex vivo response were HLA-C-restricted CMV-specific TCR beta clonotypes.

TCRdb re-called the reads through MiXCR, storing one row per CDR3 protein. The data contain approximately 150,000 distinct CDR3 sequences, roughly 22% of them singletons. The CDR3 covers 11 residues. V was clipped by 10 bases and J by 4 bases, with 10 bases between them. In the case of this clonotype: Its antigen is not identified.

This clonotype was obtained from a human donor in good health (CMV status not recorded). Some clones in this sample may be carry-over from other donors' samples. This chain joins TRBV12-3 or TRBV12-4 and TRBJ1-2; D not certain. Sequencing was performed on CD8+ T cells from cultured PBMCs, taken from culture after CMV antigen stimulation. CDR3 DNA: TGTGCCATCAGGAGTGGCTATGGCTACACCTTC. Translating gives CAIRSGYGYTF.